The 18 T cell receptor beta chains below come from one sample, sequenced in a study of identifying expanded T cells in peripheral blood. Sequenced by immunoSEQ multiplex PCR; TCRdb stores in-frame clones only, minus some. The table has 55,000 to 75,000 clones, around 87% seen once. Material: blood. The receptors shown here come from a person between 18 and 75 years old in good health.

The V and J genes are TRBV10-2 and TRBJ1-1; D possibly corresponds to TRBD1 (5 bases). V was pared by 3 bases and J by 6 bases, with 11 bases between. The germline V gene has CDR1 WSHSY and CDR2 SAAADI. The CDR3 extends over 13 amino acids. CDR3 protein: CASSERLQAEAFF. The CDR3 coding sequence is TGCGCCAGCAGTGAACGTCTACAGGCTGAAGCTTTCTTT.

Regarding this clone: A junction boundary mismatches the germline segment, possibly from a read error. The rearrangement uses TRBV30 and TRBJ2-3, with TRBD1 matching 7 bases. CDR1 GTSNPN and CDR2 SVGIG come from the germline V gene (reference sequence). This CDR3 is 14 amino acids long. CDR3 bases: TGTGCCTGGAGTCCAGGGGGAGTCACACATACGCAGTATTTT. Translating gives CAWSPGGVTHTQYF.

The V gene is TRBV18, the J gene TRBJ2-1; 9 positions match TRBD1. Germline V gives CDR1 KGHSH, CDR2 LQKENI. The CDR3 is made up of 16 amino acids. The V segment lost 3 bases and the J segment 5 bases; nucleotides outside the gene matches: 8. The CDR3 DNA reads TGTGCCAGCTCACCGATCGGGACAGGGATTAACAATGAGCAGTTCTTC. Translation: CASSPIGTGINNEQFF.

This chain connects TRBV5-1 to TRBJ1-4; D is possibly TRBD1 (6 bases). From germline, CDR1 is SGHRS and CDR2 YFSETQ. The CDR3 contains 16 residues. Trimming took 4 bases from V and 5 from J, leaving 18 bases between them. The CDR3 region is CASSPGDSGRNEKLFF. As DNA, the CDR3 is TGCGCCAGCAGCCCAGGGGACTCAGGGAGAAATGAAAAACTGTTTTTT. Using reference TRBV5-1 and TRBJ1-4 for the parts outside the CDR3, the full variable domain is KAGVTQTPRYLIKTRGQQVTLSCSPISGHRSVSWYQQTPGQGLQFLFEYFSETQRNKGNFPGRFSGRQFSNSRSEMNVSTLELGDSALYLCASSPGDSGRNEKLFFGSGTQLSVL.

The genes are TRBV7-8 and TRBJ1-4; no definite D call. Germline loops: CDR1 SGHVS, CDR2 FQNEAQ. The CDR3 runs 16 residues. Trimming took off 4 bases at V and 2 bases at J, with 14 bases between the two ends. DNA of the CDR3: TGTGCCAGCAGCTCCACTCAATCGCTTACTAATGAAAAACTGTTTTTT. It encodes CASSSTQSLTNEKLFF.

This clone has just one count. The V and J genes are TRBV10-2 and TRBJ1-1; possible D gene TRBD1, 6 bases. This CDR3 is built from 15 residues. From germline, CDR1 is WSHSY and CDR2 SAAADI. V lost 9 bases, J lost 0 bases, and 17 bases lay in between. The CDR3 loop reads CASGPRQGLNTEAFF. For the CDR3, the DNA is TGCGCCAGTGGGCCCCGGCAGGGGTTGAACACTGAAGCTTTCTTT.

The genes are TRBV4-2 and TRBJ2-2; TRBD2 aligns across 7 bases. The germline V gene encodes CDR1 LGHNA and CDR2 YNFKEQ. The CDR3 spans 20 residues. J lost 6 bases, V lost 1 base, and 20 bases had no gene match. The CDR3 DNA follows: TGTGCCAGCAGCCAAGTGTCGCCGAACGGACTAGTTTTTATCTCCGGGGAGCTGTTTTTT. Protein: CASSQVSPNGLVFISGELFF.

The chain employs TRBV28 and TRBJ1-2, with 8 nucleotides matching TRBD1. This CDR3 has 13 amino acids. V trimming: 6 bases; J trimming: 4 bases; junction bases outside the gene matches: 4. Germline values: CDR1 MDHEN, CDR2 SYDVKM. Here the CDR3 DNA reads TGTGCCAGCAGCTGGGGACAGGTCTATGGCTACACCTTC. Protein sequence: CASSWGQVYGYTF.

The rearrangement joins TRBV6-5 to TRBJ2-7; 9 nucleotides align to TRBD2. V was clipped by 5 bases and J by 1 base; unmatched bases: 6. The CDR3 sequence is 15 residues long. Germline values: CDR1 MNHEY, CDR2 SVGAGI. DNA of the CDR3: TGTGCCAGCAGTCGGATAGCGGGAGCGTCCTACGAGCAGTACTTC. Residues: CASSRIAGASYEQYF.

V is TRBV2 and J is TRBJ1-2; D remains unclear. CDR3 length equals 13 residues. Trimming stripped 7 bases from V and 1 base from J, with 10 bases between. Looked up from germline, CDR1 is SNHLY and CDR2 is FYNNEI. CDR3 bases: TGTGCCAGCAACCTCGGCAATAACTATGGCTACACCTTC. Translated, it gives CASNLGNNYGYTF.

The gene calls are TRBV7-9 and TRBJ1-6, with D tentatively TRBD1 (5 bases). V lost 5 bases, J lost 7 bases, and 15 bases lay in between. The CDR3 is 15 residues long. The germline V gene encodes CDR1 SEHNR and CDR2 FQNEAQ (reference sequence). The CDR3 DNA reads as TGTGCCAGCAGCCACGACTCCGGGGGAAATTCACCCCTCCACTTT. As protein: CASSHDSGGNSPLHF.

CDR3 in amino acids: CASSYLPGQSPLHF. The CDR3 DNA reads as TGTGCCAGCAGTTACCTCCCGGGACAGTCACCCCTCCACTTT. The rearrangement links TRBV6-5 to TRBJ1-6, with 7 bases lining up with TRBD1. This CDR3 comprises 14 residues. With V trimmed by 2 bases and J by 10 bases, 5 bases remained unmatched. Germline V gene data show CDR1 as MNHEY and CDR2 as SVGAGI.

V and J are TRBV5-4 and TRBJ2-1; perhaps TRBD2 as D (6 bases). Germline V gene lookup returns CDR1 SGHNT and CDR2 YYREEE (reference sequence). The CDR3 is 15 residues long. The germline V and J ends were trimmed by 0 bases and 5 bases, with 12 bases remaining between them. The CDR3 coding sequence is TGTGCCAGCAGCTTGGGCGGGATAAAAAACAATGAGCAGTTCTTC. Encoded protein: CASSLGGIKNNEQFF.

The CDR3 reads CSAREYEQYF. The CDR3, as DNA: TGCAGTGCTAGGGAGTACGAGCAGTACTTC. This chain uses TRBV20-1 with TRBJ2-5; D not certain. TRBJ2-7 explains the end of the DNA better; the J call may be wrong. CDR3 length: 10 amino acids. Germline values: CDR1 DFQATT, CDR2 SNEGSKA (reference sequence).

Written as DNA, the CDR3 is TGCGCCAGCAGCCAAGATCTGGGTAGGAATGAGCAGTTCTTC. It encodes CASSQDLGRNEQFF. The rearrangement links TRBV4-1 to TRBJ2-1; no firm D call. Germline CDR1 is MGHRA and CDR2 is YSYEKL. V lost 0 bases and J 7 bases, leaving 10 bases between the germline ends. The CDR3 covers 14 residues.

This chain uses TRBV6-1 with TRBJ2-1; 7 bases are shared with TRBD1. Trimming at V came to 5 bases and at J to 1 base, leaving 5 bases not matched to a gene. CDR3 length: 15 amino acids. Germline lookup yields CDR1 MNHNS and CDR2 SASEGT. CDR3 sequence: CASSNTGESYNEQFF. The CDR3 DNA reads TGTGCCAGCAGTAATACAGGGGAGTCCTACAATGAGCAGTTCTTC.

The genes are TRBV6-4 and TRBJ2-1; D perhaps matches TRBD2 (7 bases). V was shortened by 3 bases and J by 5 bases, with 11 bases between the two germline ends. CDR1 is MRHNA, CDR2 SNTAGT, per germline. This CDR3 contains 14 residues. Here the CDR3 reads CASSEAGQNNEQFF. The CDR3 nucleotides read TGTGCCAGCAGTGAAGCGGGACAAAACAATGAGCAGTTCTTC.

This clone appeared once. The chain has TRBV7-9 and TRBJ2-1, with 9 bases aligning to TRBD2. The CDR3 runs to 14 residues. From germline, CDR1 is SEHNR and CDR2 FQNEAQ (reference sequence). V was clipped by 3 bases and J by 5 bases; unmatched bases: 2. CDR3 nucleotide sequence: TGTGCCAGCAGCTTGTTAGCGGGGGACAATGAGCAGTTCTTC. Protein product: CASSLLAGDNEQFF.